This is a list of T cell receptor beta chains from one sample in a study of T cell responses to AZD1222 COVID-19 vaccine. The table came from immunoSEQ multiplex PCR; TCRdb's copy has only in-frame clones and leaves some out. Among 130,000 to 150,000 clones listed, 85% to 95% were seen once. This material consisted of peripheral blood, taken after recovery from COVID-19. The receptors were gathered from an adult who had recovered from COVID-19. The CDR3 runs from the conserved cysteine through the conserved F or W. Fields, in order: V gene, D gene, J gene, clone size, CDR3 DNA, CDR3 protein. A D gene is named only where the DNA matches it firmly. Clone size is stated in some rows and not others, as once, few, many or a class when expanded.

TRBV11-2	NA	TRBJ1-1	once	TGTGCCAGCAGCCTAAAAACTGAAGCTTTCTTT	CASSLKTEAFF
TRBV9	TRBD2	TRBJ2-1	NA	TGTGCCAGCAGCGAGCCTGGGACTAGCGGGCCTTTCAATGAGCAGTTCTTC	CASSEPGTSGPFNEQFF
TRBV11-2	TRBD1	TRBJ1-1	NA	TGTGCCAGCAGCCTACAGGGGTACACTGAAGCTTTCTTT	CASSLQGYTEAFF
TRBV3-1/TRBV3-2	TRBD2	TRBJ2-3	NA	TGTGCCAGCAGCCTTTCTAGCGGGAGGCCCACAGATACGCAGTATTTT	CASSLSSGRPTDTQYF
TRBV5-1	NA	TRBJ2-5	NA	TGCGCCAGCAGCCCTACAGGGTTTCAAGAGACCCAGTACTTC	CASSPTGFQETQYF
TRBV6-5	NA	TRBJ1-2	NA	TGTGCCAGCAGTCACCCCCCGAGAAACTATGGCTACACCTTC	CASSHPPRNYGYTF
TRBV28	NA	TRBJ1-2	NA	TGTGCCAGCAGGGAGACGGCTAACTATGGCTACACCTTC	CASRETANYGYTF
TRBV20-1	NA	TRBJ1-2	NA	TGCAGTGCTTGGGACACTTATGGCTACACCTTC	CSAWDTYGYTF
TRBV30	NA	TRBJ1-2	NA	TGTGCCTGGATGGGTTTGGGTTCGCATGGCTACACCTTC	CAWMGLGSHGYTF
TRBV29-1	NA	TRBJ2-3	NA	TGCAGCGTTGAAAGGACAGCAAGCACAGATACGCAGTATTTT	CSVERTASTDTQYF
TRBV19	TRBD2	TRBJ2-1	NA	TGTGCCAGTAGTATAGATATTGAGACTAGCGGGAGGAACTACAATGAGCAGTTCTTC	CASSIDIETSGRNYNEQFF
TRBV6-2/TRBV6-3	TRBD1	TRBJ1-5	NA	TGTGCCAGCAGTCCCCGGACAGGGGGCTATCAGCCCCAGCATTTT	CASSPRTGGYQPQHF
TRBV19	NA	TRBJ2-5	NA	TGTGCCAGTAGTATAGGGCGGATCCAAGAGACCCAGTACTTC	CASSIGRIQETQYF
TRBV7-9	NA	TRBJ2-6	NA	TGTGCCAGCAGCTTTTCTGGGGCCAACGTCCTGACTTTC	CASSFSGANVLTF
TRBV24-1	TRBD1	TRBJ1-2	NA	TGTGCCACCAGTGATCGGGACAGGTACGATGGCTACACCTTC	CATSDRDRYDGYTF
TRBV6-1	TRBD1	TRBJ2-7	NA	TGTGCCAGCAGTCAGGAGACAGGGGCCCGATACGAGCAGTACTTC	CASSQETGARYEQYF
TRBV5-6	NA	TRBJ2-3	NA	TGTGCCAGCAGCGGCGGCCTAAGCCTTACAGATACGCAGTATTTT	CASSGGLSLTDTQYF
TRBV7-9	TRBD1	TRBJ1-4	NA	TGTGCCAGCAGCCCACAGGGGAATAATGAAAAACTGTTTTTT	CASSPQGNNEKLFF
TRBV9	TRBD2	TRBJ2-7	NA	TGTGCCAGCAGCCCGGCGGGACTAGCGGATAAATCCTACGAGCAGTACTTC	CASSPAGLADKSYEQYF
TRBV6-5	TRBD2	TRBJ2-1	NA	TGTGCCAGCAGAGTAGCGGGGCGATCCTCGGGGGAGCAGTTCTTC	CASRVAGRSSGEQFF
TRBV2	NA	TRBJ1-5	NA	TGTACCAGCAGTAAAGGTGACTCCGGGTACCCGAATAGCAATCAGCCCCAGCATTTT	CTSSKGDSGYPNSNQPQHF
TRBV10-3	TRBD2	TRBJ2-2	NA	TGTGCCATCAGGGGACTAGGGAACACCGGGGAGCTGTTTTTT	CAIRGLGNTGELFF
TRBV9	NA	TRBJ1-4	NA	TGTGCCAGCAGCGGACGCTTTAATGAAAAACTGTTTTTT	CASSGRFNEKLFF
TRBV7-8	NA	TRBJ2-7	NA	TGTGCCAGCAGCTTAATGGTGGGATACGAGCAGTACTTC	CASSLMVGYEQYF
TRBV29-1	NA	TRBJ1-2	NA	TGCAGCGTTGAAGATCATGGGGGAAAGAAACTTGGCTACACCTTC	CSVEDHGGKKLGYTF
TRBV7-3	TRBD2	TRBJ2-5	once	TGTGCCAGCAGCTCCCGGGGGGGGAGAGACGAGACCCAGTACTTC	CASSSRGGRDETQYF
TRBV15	TRBD1	TRBJ1-5	NA	TGTGCCACCAGCATGGACAGGGGTAATCAGCCCCAGCATTTT	CATSMDRGNQPQHF
TRBV7-9	TRBD1	TRBJ2-7	few	TGTGCCAGCAGCTCACTGGGACAGGGCTACGAGCAGTACTTC	CASSSLGQGYEQYF
TRBV18	NA	TRBJ1-4	NA	TGTGCCAGCTCCCTAATACACAGGGTGGATGAAAAACTGTTTTTT	CASSLIHRVDEKLFF
TRBV10-3	TRBD1	TRBJ1-2	NA	TGTGCCATCAGTAACTACCGGGACAGGGGGTTGAATGGCTACACCTTC	CAISNYRDRGLNGYTF
TRBV5-5	NA	TRBJ1-6	many	TGTGCCAGCAGCTTAACGGGACTGAACAGCAATTCACCCCTCCACTTT	CASSLTGLNSNSPLHF
TRBV5-1	TRBD1	TRBJ2-1	NA	TGCGCCAGCAGCGGAGGGACAGGGCTGGTTAATGAGCAGTTCTTC	CASSGGTGLVNEQFF
TRBV4-1	TRBD2	TRBJ2-7	NA	TGCGCCAGCAGCGGTCGGACTAGCGTCAATCGGTTCTCCTACGAGCAGTACTTC	CASSGRTSVNRFSYEQYF
TRBV5-1	NA	TRBJ1-4	NA	TGCGCCAGCAGCCCTGGACAGTTTAATGAAAAACTGTTTTTT	CASSPGQFNEKLFF
TRBV29-1	TRBD2	TRBJ2-1	NA	TGCAGCGTTGAACACGAGGCCCCTCGACTAGCGGGACTAAATGAGCAGTTCTTC	CSVEHEAPRLAGLNEQFF
TRBV5-1	TRBD1	TRBJ2-2	NA	TGCGCCAGCAGTAGGACAGGGGTTCAGGGCACCGGGGAGCTGTTTTTT	CASSRTGVQGTGELFF
TRBV11-3	NA	TRBJ1-1	NA	TGTGCCAGCAGCCCTGAGAGGGGATCTGAAGCTTTCTTT	CASSPERGSEAFF
TRBV7-3	TRBD2	TRBJ2-1	NA	TGTGCCAGCAGCCCGAATCCCGGGACTAGCGGCTACAATGAGCAGTTCTTC	CASSPNPGTSGYNEQFF
TRBV19	TRBD1	TRBJ2-2	NA	TGTGCCAGTAGTACGACAGGGGCGGTCGGCACCGGGGAGCTGTTTTTT	CASSTTGAVGTGELFF
TRBV5-4	NA	TRBJ2-3	NA	TGTGCCAGCAGCCCCACTAGCACAGATACGCAGTATTTT	CASSPTSTDTQYF
TRBV6-5	NA	TRBJ1-5	NA	TGTGCCAGCAGTCCGACAGAAAGTTTCAATCAGCCCCAGCATTTT	CASSPTESFNQPQHF
TRBV5-6	NA	TRBJ1-1	once	TGTGCCAGCAGCGGTGCTGAAACAGGAGCCACTGAAGCTTTCTTT	CASSGAETGATEAFF
TRBV2	NA	TRBJ1-1	NA	TGTGCCAGCAGTGTGCAGGGCGGCCGGAGACTTAACACTGAAGCTTTCTTT	CASSVQGGRRLNTEAFF
TRBV30	NA	TRBJ1-5	once	TGTGCCTGGAGTTCAATTAGCAATCAGCCCCAGCATTTT	CAWSSISNQPQHF
TRBV27	TRBD1	TRBJ1-2	NA	TGTGCCAGCAGTAGCAGACAGGGGATCTATGGCTACACCTTC	CASSSRQGIYGYTF
TRBV14	NA	TRBJ2-7	many	TGTGCCAGCAGCCAAGACCTATGGGGGGAGTCCTACGAGCAGTACTTC	CASSQDLWGESYEQYF
TRBV27	TRBD2	TRBJ2-7	NA	TGTGCCAGCAGGATTCTAGCGGGTGTTTCCTACGAGCAGTACTTC	CASRILAGVSYEQYF
TRBV27	TRBD2	TRBJ2-3	NA	TGTGCCAGCAGTTTAGTCCTACCTAGCGGGACTAGCACAGATACGCAGTATTTT	CASSLVLPSGTSTDTQYF
TRBV19	TRBD1	TRBJ1-6	NA	TGTGGTTCAACCCCGGGGACAGCGAATTCACCCCTCCACTTT	CGSTPGTANSPLHF
TRBV21-1	NA	TRBJ2-3	NA	TGTGCCAGCAGCACGTCTAGCGGGACGGGTGATACGCAGTATTTT	CASSTSSGTGDTQYF
TRBV5-1	NA	TRBJ2-7	NA	TGCGCCAGCACTCCGGGCGGGACCTCCTACGAGCAGTACTTC	CASTPGGTSYEQYF
TRBV24-1	NA	TRBJ1-1	once	TGTGCCACCAGTGATGCGACAGAAATGAACACTGAAGCTTTCTTT	CATSDATEMNTEAFF
TRBV9	NA	TRBJ2-6	NA	TGTGCCAGCAGCGTAGCGGGAGGGACAGCCTTACGCTCTGGGGCCAACGTCCTGACTTTC	CASSVAGGTALRSGANVLTF
TRBV28	TRBD2	TRBJ2-7	NA	TGTGCCAGCACCTGGGGACTAGCGGGAGGCGAGCAGTACTTC	CASTWGLAGGEQYF
TRBV28	NA	TRBJ2-5	NA	TGTGCCAGCAGTGGTAACACCGAGACCCAGTACTTC	CASSGNTETQYF
TRBV15	NA	TRBJ2-3	NA	TGTGCCACCAGCTTCGACTCAGATACGCAGTATTTT	CATSFDSDTQYF
TRBV3-1/TRBV3-2	NA	TRBJ1-1	NA	TGTGCCAGCAGCCCGAGAGTTATCGGCGGATTGAACACTGAAGCTTTCTTT	CASSPRVIGGLNTEAFF
TRBV7-9	NA	TRBJ1-4	NA	TGTGCCAGCAGCTTAGTTCTGGGGAGCCCAACTAATGAAAAACTGTTTTTT	CASSLVLGSPTNEKLFF
TRBV27	NA	TRBJ2-7	NA	TGTGCCAGCAGTTTAATAGGGGAGACCTACGAGCAGTACTTC	CASSLIGETYEQYF
TRBV2	NA	TRBJ2-7	NA	TGTGCCAGCACTCCCGGTGGAGGAGAGCAGTACTTC	CASTPGGGEQYF